The next 9 T cell receptor beta chains were all read from a single sample in a study of blood T cell repertoires in COVID-19. Clones were sequenced by immunoSEQ multiplex PCR, and TCRdb holds only the in-frame ones, with some missing. The data hold 37,000 or so clones, with roughly 80% observed a single time. The sample was peripheral blood. The receptors originated from a human donor in a cohort sampled during active COVID-19.

J is TRBJ2-2 and V is TRBV2; TRBD2 is a possible D gene (7 bases). The germline gives CDR1 SNHLY, CDR2 FYNNEI. V gave up 11 bases and J gave up 1 base, with 11 bases separating them. This CDR3 has 13 residues. The CDR3 DNA follows: TGTGCCCGAAGGGGGGGGAACACCGGGGAGCTGTTTTTT. This gives the protein CARRGGNTGELFF. Full variable domain (missing parts from reference TRBV2 and TRBJ2-2): EPEVTQTPSHQVTQMGQEVILRCVPISNHLYFYWYRQILGQKVEFLVSFYNNEISEKSEIFDDQFSVERPDGSNFTLKIRSTKLEDSAMYFCARRGGNTGELFFGEGSRLTVL.

This clone was observed a few times. The chain carries TRBV6-2 or TRBV6-3 and TRBJ1-1; maybe TRBD1 (5 bases). The CDR3 is 11 amino acids. Per the germline V gene, CDR1 is MNHEY and CDR2 is SVGEGT. The germline V and J ends were trimmed by 6 bases and 10 bases, with 12 bases remaining between them. The DNA for the CDR3 is TGTGCCAGCAGCTCCGACAGAGGAGCTTTCTTT. It translates to CASSSDRGAFF.

This clone was observed a single time. The V gene is TRBV5-1, the J gene TRBJ2-7; possibly TRBD1 for D (7 bases). Germline V gene data show CDR1 as SGHRS and CDR2 as YFSETQ. With 0 bases removed from V and 0 bases from J, the gap between germline ends came to 13 bases. The CDR3 has 16 residues. The CDR3 DNA reads as TGCGCCAGCAGCTTGGGGTCCCAGGGGGGCTCCTACGAGCAGTACTTC. This encodes CASSLGSQGGSYEQYF.

The chain joins TRBV11-2 to TRBJ2-5; D is ambiguous. The V end lost 1 base, the J end lost 5 bases, and 14 bases lay between the germline ends. The CDR3 has 15 residues. The V gene's germline CDR1 is SGHAT and CDR2 FQNNGV. This chain's CDR3 is CASSLAVTSLETQYF. CDR3 nucleotide sequence: TGTGCCAGCAGCTTAGCCGTGACTTCTCTGGAGACCCAGTACTTC.

The CDR3 is CASSLTGQREVNEQFF. CDR3 nucleotide sequence: TGTGCCAGCAGTCTTACGGGACAGCGTGAAGTTAATGAGCAGTTCTTC. The chain has TRBV14 and TRBJ2-1, with 7 bases aligning to TRBD1. Germline V gene sequence: CDR1 SGHDN, CDR2 FVKESK. CDR3 size: 16 residues. Trimming cost V 6 bases and J 7 bases; bases outside gene matches: 15.

The rearrangement links TRBV24-1 to TRBJ2-1; D is undetermined. The CDR3 totals 19 residues. Trimming took 7 bases from V and 0 from J, leaving 24 bases between them. The germline V gene has CDR1 KGHDR and CDR2 SFDVKD. CDR3 region: CATSEPYPLGLSSYNEQFF. The CDR3 bases are TGTGCCACCAGCGAGCCCTACCCCTTGGGCCTGAGCTCCTACAATGAGCAGTTCTTC.

V and J are TRBV6-2 or TRBV6-3 and TRBJ2-5, with D maybe TRBD1 (6 bases). This CDR3 is 18 amino acids long. Trimming cost V 0 bases and J 1 base, with 18 bases left between them. The germline V gene has CDR1 MNHEY and CDR2 SVGEGT. This CDR3 reads CASSYSKVFGQIQETQYF. The CDR3 bases are TGTGCCAGCAGTTACTCGAAGGTGTTCGGACAGATCCAAGAGACCCAGTACTTC.

The gene calls are TRBV7-9 and TRBJ2-3; 8 bases are a match to TRBD1. The CDR3 loop spans 15 amino acids. Germline V lookup: CDR1 SEHNR, CDR2 FQNEAQ (reference sequence). With V trimmed by 3 bases and J by 8 bases, 10 bases remained unmatched. In DNA, the CDR3 is TGTGCCAGCAGCTTCGGACAGGGCGTGGTGGGTACGCAGTATTTT. Its translation: CASSFGQGVVGTQYF.

This chain links TRBV4-3 with TRBJ2-3; 8 bases map to TRBD2. The germline V gene encodes CDR1 LGHNA and CDR2 YSLEER. This CDR3 has 15 amino acids. V dropped 3 bases and J dropped 0; count of bases not matched to a gene: 2. CDR3 nucleotide sequence: TGCGCCAGCAGCCAGCGGGGGGTTAGCACAGATACGCAGTATTTT. Its protein product is CASSQRGVSTDTQYF.